The table lists the clone carrying this TCR beta chain with a few counts. Its target is not known. Germline V gives CDR1 SGHTA, CDR2 FQGNSA. Trimming shortened V by 4 bases and J by 2 bases, and 17 bases separated the two germline ends. CDR3 length equals 16 residues. This record comes from a study of T cells after yellow fever vaccination. Findings and limits, study-wide: CD4 and CD8 compartments shared a small share of clonotypes, likely from convergent recombination.

In making TCR cDNA, 5'RACE template switching added a universal primer site and UMIs to it. MiXCR was run by TCRdb on the 5' RACE reads, yielding one entry per CDR3 protein. The sample lists about 130,000 distinct CDR3 sequences, just over 6.5% occurring once. Specimen: CD4+ T cells sorted from PBMCs, collected 10 days after the yellow fever booster vaccination. The sequence was obtained from a man aged 25 to 40 who received the YFV17D yellow fever vaccine. The rearrangement links TRBV7-2 to TRBJ2-5; either TRBD1 or TRBD2 may supply D (6 bases each). In DNA form, the CDR3 reads TGTGCCAGCAGCTCTGCCGCCGGGGGCGGTCAAGAGACCCAGTACTTC. Its translation is CASSSAAGGGQETQYF.